The 20 T cell receptor beta chains in this list originate from one sample, sequenced in a study of siplizumab effects on memory and regulatory T cells. The assay was immunoSEQ multiplex PCR, and TCRdb's table has in-frame clones only and misses some. This table has some 75,000 clones, approximately 93% appearing once. Sequencing used CD8+ T cells sorted from blood. Every receptor here comes from a human donor in good health.

The gene calls are TRBV6-6 and TRBJ2-7; D is unclear. CDR1 is MNHNY and CDR2 is SVGAGI in the germline V gene (reference sequence). V lost 0 bases and J lost 6, with 18 bases in between. There are 16 residues in the CDR3. The CDR3 bases are TGTGCCAGCAGTTACTCAGCCCGGGCTAAAGCAGGCGAGCAGTACTTC. Protein: CASSYSARAKAGEQYF.

This chain connects TRBV12-5 to TRBJ2-5; 7 bases agree with TRBD1. Trimming cost V 6 bases and J 1 base; bases outside gene matches: 8. The germline gives CDR1 LGHNT, CDR2 FRNRAP. The CDR3 runs 15 residues. The DNA of the CDR3 is TGTGCTAGTGGGGCCGGGACAGAGATCCAAGAGACCCAGTACTTC. Its protein product is CASGAGTEIQETQYF.

This clone was recorded once. V and J are TRBV9 and TRBJ2-5; 8 bases are shared with TRBD2. CDR1 and CDR2 (germline): SGDLS, YYNGEE. V shed 4 bases and J 1 base; nucleotides not matched to a gene: 9. The CDR3 spans 16 residues. CDR3 residues: CASSPDELAGQETQYF. In DNA form, the CDR3 reads TGTGCCAGCAGCCCAGACGAGCTAGCGGGCCAAGAGACCCAGTACTTC.

This rearrangement joins TRBV5-1 to TRBJ2-1; D might be TRBD2 (6 bases). CDR1 is SGHRS and CDR2 is YFSETQ in the germline V gene. With 6 bases removed from V and 0 bases from J, the gap between germline ends came to 10 bases. The CDR3 contains 14 residues. The CDR3 spells CASMGGTSYNEQFF. The CDR3 DNA is TGCGCCAGCATGGGGGGTACCTCCTACAATGAGCAGTTCTTC.

The genes are TRBV20-1 and TRBJ2-3, with unresolved D. CDR1 is DFQATT and CDR2 is SNEGSKA in the germline V gene (reference sequence). V lost 4 bases and J lost 2, with 4 bases in between. The CDR3 is 11 residues long. The DNA of the CDR3 is TGCAGTGCTAAAGACACAGATACGCAGTATTTT. Its protein product is CSAKDTDTQYF.

This clone was detected ten times or more. CDR3 sequence reads: CASSFGISEQFF. Here the CDR3 DNA reads TGTGCCAGCAGTTTTGGGATTAGTGAGCAGTTCTTC. The rearrangement joins TRBV27 to TRBJ2-1; D is uncertain. CDR1 and CDR2 from the germline V gene are MNHEY and SMNVEV (reference sequence). Trimming took 3 bases from V and 9 from J, leaving 9 bases between them. This CDR3 region has 12 residues.

V is TRBV27 and J is TRBJ1-6; D call uncertain. V was cut by 4 bases and J by 6 bases, with 10 bases left in between. The CDR3 contains 14 residues. The germline CDR1 and CDR2 sequences are MNHEY and SMNVEV (reference sequence). The CDR3 nucleotides are TGTGCCAGCAGTTATGGGAGCACTAATTCACCCCTCCACTTT. This sequence encodes CASSYGSTNSPLHF.

The V and J genes are TRBV9 and TRBJ1-1; D is undetermined. V lost 4 bases and J 1 base, leaving 8 bases between the germline ends. The length of the CDR3 is 13 residues. Germline CDR1 SGDLS, CDR2 YYNGEE. DNA of the CDR3: TGTGCCAGCAGCCAAAACGGGAACACTGAAGCTTTCTTT. Protein: CASSQNGNTEAFF.

The chain employs TRBV19 and TRBJ2-3; 10 bases line up with TRBD1. J lost 4 bases, V lost 5 bases, and 12 bases had no gene match. The CDR3 extends over 17 amino acids. Germline V gene data show CDR1 as LNHDA and CDR2 as SQIVND (reference sequence). As DNA, the CDR3 is TGTGCCAGTAGTGCCGGGACAGGGGAAGTGGATGCAGATACGCAGTATTTT. This encodes CASSAGTGEVDADTQYF.

This sequence joins TRBV9 and TRBJ1-1, with D unclear. Germline V gene lookup returns CDR1 SGDLS and CDR2 YYNGEE. Trimming shortened V by 0 bases and J by 1 base, and 16 bases separated the two germline ends. This CDR3 comprises 17 residues. This CDR3 is CASSVGSLGQTNTEAFF. The DNA for the CDR3 is TGTGCCAGCAGCGTAGGTTCGTTGGGTCAGACGAACACTGAAGCTTTCTTT.

The DNA for the CDR3 is TGTGCCAGCAGTTACAGCTACAGAGTCTATGGCTACACCTTC. It codes for CASSYSYRVYGYTF. The rearrangement joins TRBV6-5 to TRBJ1-2; the D is unclear. The CDR3 contains 14 residues. The germline gives CDR1 MNHEY, CDR2 SVGAGI. V dropped 2 bases and J dropped 4 bases, with 11 bases sitting between them.

This rearrangement joins TRBV7-5 to TRBJ1-4; the listed D gene, TRBD1, was not tested against the DNA. TRBV7-5 is classified as a pseudogene. CDR3 size: 20 residues. CDR3 bases: TGTGTCAGAAGCTTAGAGCCGACAGCGAGCCTTTGTACAACTAATGAAAAACTGTTTTTT. Amino acids: CVRSLEPTASLCTTNEKLFF.

DNA of the CDR3: TGTGCCAGCAGCCTGACAGGGGAGCTCTTGGGAGATACGCAGTATTTT. Translating it yields CASSLTGELLGDTQYF. The V and J genes are TRBV7-6 and TRBJ2-3; TRBD1 agrees at 8 bases. J was trimmed by 5 bases and V by 5 bases; bases with no gene match: 12. The CDR3 has 16 amino acids. Per germline, CDR1 SGHVS and CDR2 FNYEAQ.

The chain recombines TRBV9 with TRBJ2-7; D is possibly TRBD2 (5 bases). CDR3 size: 16 residues. CDR1 is SGDLS and CDR2 is YYNGEE in the germline V gene. V shed 0 bases and J shed 5 bases, with 18 bases lying between them. For the CDR3, the DNA is TGTGCCAGCAGCGTAGAGGACGGACTTCCTATCCACGAGCAGTACTTC. Translation gives CASSVEDGLPIHEQYF.

The chain couples TRBV28 to TRBJ2-2, with 9 bases fitting TRBD1. The CDR3 sequence is 14 residues long. J lost 6 bases, V lost 6 bases, and 5 bases had no gene match. CDR1 is MDHEN, CDR2 SYDVKM, per germline. CDR3 sequence: CASRWTGEAGELFF. The CDR3 region has the DNA TGTGCCAGCAGGTGGACAGGGGAGGCCGGGGAGCTGTTTTTT. Variable domain in full (rest from reference TRBV28 and TRBJ2-2): DVKVTQSSRYLVKRTGEKVFLECVQDMDHENMFWYRQDPGLGLRLIYFSYDVKMKEKGDIPEGYSVSREKKERFSLILESASTNQTSMYLCASRWTGEAGELFFGEGSRLTVL.

The chain employs TRBV5-1 and TRBJ1-1; TRBD1 matches 8 bases. Trimming cost V 0 bases and J 5 bases; bases outside gene matches: 9. Germline CDR1 SGHRS, CDR2 YFSETQ. CDR3 length: 16 amino acids. CDR3 protein: CASSLELDRGWTEAFF. The CDR3 nucleotides read TGCGCCAGCAGCTTGGAGCTTGACAGGGGTTGGACTGAAGCTTTCTTT. Using reference TRBV5-1 and TRBJ1-1 for the parts outside the CDR3, the full variable domain is KAGVTQTPRYLIKTRGQQVTLSCSPISGHRSVSWYQQTPGQGLQFLFEYFSETQRNKGNFPGRFSGRQFSNSRSEMNVSTLELGDSALYLCASSLELDRGWTEAFFGQGTRLTVV.

This clone was detected once. The chain is built from TRBV13 and TRBJ2-5, with 11 bases fitting TRBD2. V lost 5 bases, J lost 2 bases, and 4 bases stayed unmatched. CDR3 length equals 15 residues. Germline CDR1 PRHDT, CDR2 FYEKMQ (reference sequence). The CDR3 nucleotides read TGTGCCAGCAGCCCGCTAGCGGGGGGACAAGAGACCCAGTACTTC. As protein: CASSPLAGGQETQYF.

This chain connects TRBV5-4 to TRBJ2-7; the match to TRBD1 covers 11 bases. This CDR3 contains 11 residues. V trimming: 7 bases; J trimming: 7 bases; junction bases outside the gene matches: 1. Germline CDR1 SGHNT, CDR2 YYREEE (reference sequence). Written as DNA, the CDR3 is TGTGCCAGCGGGACAGGGGGAGAGCAGTACTTC. Translation: CASGTGGEQYF.

This clone appeared a few times. The V gene is TRBV4-1, the J gene TRBJ1-6, with 9 positions matching TRBD1. J was trimmed by 10 bases and V by 1 base; bases with no gene match: 5. The CDR3 totals 15 residues. The germline V gene encodes CDR1 MGHRA and CDR2 YSYEKL. The CDR3 loop reads CASSQAGTGRSPLHF. The CDR3 region has the DNA TGCGCCAGCAGCCAAGCCGGGACAGGGAGGTCACCCCTCCACTTT.

The CDR3 bases are TGTGCCACCAGCGGCGAAACGAGGGGACTAGCGGAACCGGAAGAGACCCAGTACTTC. The encoded protein is CATSGETRGLAEPEETQYF. The chain has TRBV15 and TRBJ2-5, with TRBD2 matching over 11 bases. CDR1 is LNHNV and CDR2 is YYDKDF in the germline V gene (reference sequence). V trimming: 5 bases; J trimming: 3 bases; junction bases outside the gene matches: 17. The CDR3 has 19 amino acids. The full variable domain, rest sourced from reference TRBV15 and TRBJ2-5, is DAMVIQNPRYQVTQFGKPVTLSCSQTLNHNVMYWYQQKSSQAPKLLFHYYDKDFNNEADTPDNFQSRRPNTSFCFLDIRSPGLGDTAMYLCATSGETRGLAEPEETQYFGPGTRLLVL.